Each of the 18 T cell receptor beta chains below was sequenced from the same sample in a study of cytomegalovirus exposure and HLA in healthy donors. Vbeta (60) and Jbeta (13) primers were used in the PCR. This table comes from immunoSEQ multiplex PCR, and its TCRdb copy is limited to in-frame clones, with some not included. Counted here are around 150,000 clones, 80% occurring once; the ten biggest clones make up approximately 14%. The material sequenced was PBMCs. The receptors were sampled from a woman aged 40-49 years in good health and CMV-seronegative.

The chain combines TRBV28 with TRBJ2-7, with 7 bases fitting TRBD2. CDR1 is MDHEN and CDR2 is SYDVKM in the germline V gene. Trimming cost V 1 base and J 4 bases; bases outside gene matches: 10. The CDR3 covers 16 residues. CDR3 amino acids: CASSLSIGEGSYEQYF. The CDR3 DNA reads TGTGCCAGCAGTTTATCTATCGGGGAGGGATCGTACGAGCAGTACTTC. The complete variable domain, with remaining parts taken from reference TRBV28 and TRBJ2-7, reads DVKVTQSSRYLVKRTGEKVFLECVQDMDHENMFWYRQDPGLGLRLIYFSYDVKMKEKGDIPEGYSVSREKKERFSLILESASTNQTSMYLCASSLSIGEGSYEQYFGPGTRLTVT.

V usage is TRBV29-1 and J usage is TRBJ2-2; D not resolved. Germline V lookup: CDR1 SQVTM, CDR2 ANQGSEA. The germline V and J ends were trimmed by 5 bases and 7 bases, with 14 bases remaining between them. This CDR3 spans 13 amino acids. CDR3 loop: CSVCRAIDGELFF. The DNA for the CDR3 is TGCAGCGTTTGTCGCGCTATTGACGGGGAGCTGTTTTTT.

This clone was detected a few times. The V call is TRBV7-2, the J call TRBJ2-2, with 8 bases that match TRBD2. Germline V lookup: CDR1 SGHTA, CDR2 FQGNSA. CDR3 length: 15 amino acids. V lost 0 bases, J lost 5 bases, and 2 bases stayed unmatched. The CDR3 here is CASSLAREGTGELFF. In nucleotides, the CDR3 is TGTGCCAGCAGCTTAGCTCGGGAGGGGACCGGGGAGCTGTTTTTT.

The rearrangement links TRBV4-3 to TRBJ1-2; 7 bases map to TRBD1. With V trimmed by 10 bases and J by 10 bases, 12 bases remained unmatched. Germline assignment: CDR1 LGHNA and CDR2 YSLEER. CDR3 size: 12 residues. DNA of the CDR3: TGCGCCACATCCGGGACAGCCATGGACTACACCTTC. This gives the protein CATSGTAMDYTF.

The rearrangement links TRBV29-1 to TRBJ2-3, with a possible D match to TRBD2 (6 bases). The germline V gene has CDR1 SQVTM and CDR2 ANQGSEA. This CDR3 spans 16 amino acids. V shed 4 bases and J shed 2 bases, with 19 bases lying between them. CDR3 bases: TGCAGCGTTGTAAGCGCGGAGGGCATATACACAGATACGCAGTATTTT. Translation gives CSVVSAEGIYTDTQYF.

This rearrangement joins TRBV4-1 to TRBJ1-6; 8 bases line up with TRBD1. The CDR3 consists of 15 residues. The germline V gene encodes CDR1 MGHRA and CDR2 YSYEKL. The ends lost 9 bases at V and 6 bases at J; junction bases unmatched: 10. CDR3 DNA sequence: TGCGCCAGTAGGGGGCCTACAGGGGGTAATTCACCCCTCCACTTT. Its protein product is CASRGPTGGNSPLHF.

This clone came up a few times. This chain joins TRBV7-2 and TRBJ2-1; maybe TRBD2 (5 bases). Germline V gives CDR1 SGHTA, CDR2 FQGNSA. This CDR3 region has 16 residues. The V end was cut by 2 bases, the J end by 0 bases, with 11 bases between. Here the CDR3 DNA reads TGTGCCAGCAGCTTATCCCTCACTAGCTCCTACAATGAGCAGTTCTTC. Encoded protein: CASSLSLTSSYNEQFF.

V gene TRBV6-5 combines with J gene TRBJ1-2; 7 positions agree with TRBD1. With 0 bases clipped from V and 6 bases from J, the junction kept 10 bases outside the gene matches. The CDR3 is made up of 16 amino acids. The germline V gene has CDR1 MNHEY and CDR2 SVGAGI. CDR3 residues: CASSYSDTGAGNGYTF. The DNA of the CDR3 is TGTGCCAGCAGTTACTCCGATACAGGGGCTGGGAATGGCTACACCTTC.

The genes are TRBV5-1 and TRBJ1-1; 12 bases fit TRBD1. CDR1 and CDR2 (germline): SGHRS, YFSETQ. This CDR3 has 16 amino acids. The junction had 6 bases not matched to a gene; V was cut back by 3 bases and J by 3 bases. The CDR3 DNA is TGCGCCAGCAGCTGGGACAGGGGGCGACGGGACACTGAAGCTTTCTTT. It specifies CASSWDRGRRDTEAFF.

This clone was recorded only once. The genes are TRBV7-2 and TRBJ2-1; D not resolved. Trimming left V 3 bases short and J 4 bases short, with 4 bases between. Germline-derived CDR1 and CDR2 are SGHTA and FQGNSA. The CDR3 spans 12 residues. As DNA, the CDR3 is TGTGCCAGCAGCTTGGCTTACAATGAGCAGTTCTTC. Protein sequence: CASSLAYNEQFF.

The chain uses TRBV18 and TRBJ2-6, with D possibly TRBD1 on 5 matching bases. V dropped 4 bases and J dropped 2 bases, with 6 bases sitting between them. In germline, CDR1 is KGHSH, CDR2 LQKENI. The CDR3 consists of 14 residues. The CDR3 is CASSQGPGANVLTF. The CDR3, as DNA: TGTGCCAGCTCACAGGGGCCTGGGGCCAACGTCCTGACTTTC. The full variable domain, its missing parts supplied by reference TRBV18 and TRBJ2-6, is NAGVMQNPRHLVRRRGQEARLRCSPMKGHSHVYWYRQLPEEGLKFMVYLQKENIIDESGMPKERFSAEFPKEGPSILRIQQVVRGDSAAYFCASSQGPGANVLTFGAGSRLTVL.

This chain uses TRBV19 with TRBJ2-7, with 12 nucleotides matching TRBD2. V shed 4 bases, J shed 3 bases, and the junction held 1 base outside the gene matches. This CDR3 comprises 14 residues. Germline CDR1 is LNHDA and CDR2 is SQIVND (reference sequence). DNA of the CDR3: TGTGCCAGTAGTAAGACTAGCGGGAGCTACGAGCAGTACTTC. It codes for CASSKTSGSYEQYF.

This chain joins TRBV2 and TRBJ2-5; 8 bases map to TRBD1. The DNA end lines up better with TRBJ2-7; the J call may be wrong. The CDR3 extends over 13 amino acids. The germline V gene has CDR1 SNHLY and CDR2 FYNNEI. The DNA of the CDR3 is TGTGCCAGCCTGAGGACAGGGTCCTACGAGCAGTACTTC. Translation gives CASLRTGSYEQYF.

V usage is TRBV5-4 and J usage is TRBJ1-2; D unresolved. CDR3 size: 14 residues. Germline V gene sequence: CDR1 SGHNT, CDR2 YYREEE (reference sequence). V shed 2 bases and J shed 8 bases, with 16 bases lying between them. The DNA of the CDR3 is TGTGCCAGCAGCTTTGTGCAGGCGGGAGGCGGCTACACCTTC. Translating it yields CASSFVQAGGGYTF.

The chain uses TRBV4-1 and TRBJ1-4; unclear D gene. Germline-derived CDR1 and CDR2 are MGHRA and YSYEKL. CDR3 size: 15 residues. The V gene lost 1 base and the J gene lost 8 bases, with 14 bases spanning the gap. The DNA for the CDR3 is TGCGCCAGCAGCCAAGTGCCTGCTTCAAGCGAAAAACTGTTTTTT. Translating it yields CASSQVPASSEKLFF.

This clone has a handful of counts. The chain employs TRBV6-6 and TRBJ1-2; TRBD1 agrees at 7 bases. Germline loops: CDR1 MNHNY, CDR2 SVGAGI (reference sequence). CDR3 size: 14 residues. Trimming removed 6 bases from V and 8 bases from J; junction bases left unmatched: 12. This CDR3 is CASSSGQKMSGYTF. The DNA of the CDR3 is TGTGCCAGCAGCTCGGGACAGAAGATGAGCGGCTACACCTTC.

V usage is TRBV5-1 and J usage is TRBJ1-1, with D tentatively TRBD1 (5 bases). Germline V gene data show CDR1 as SGHRS and CDR2 as YFSETQ. This CDR3 contains 15 residues. The germline V and J ends were trimmed by 0 bases and 3 bases, with 12 bases remaining between them. CDR3 sequence (DNA): TGCGCCAGCAGCTTGGCAGGGAAAGAGGACACTGAAGCTTTCTTT. Amino acids: CASSLAGKEDTEAFF. The whole variable domain, filled in from reference TRBV5-1 and TRBJ1-1, reads KAGVTQTPRYLIKTRGQQVTLSCSPISGHRSVSWYQQTPGQGLQFLFEYFSETQRNKGNFPGRFSGRQFSNSRSEMNVSTLELGDSALYLCASSLAGKEDTEAFFGQGTRLTVV.

The chain joins TRBV2 to TRBJ1-2, with D possibly matching TRBD1 (5 bases). Germline lookup yields CDR1 SNHLY and CDR2 FYNNEI. Deletions cut 3 bases from V and 4 bases from J, with 9 bases between. This CDR3 is built from 13 residues. The CDR3 coding sequence is TGTGCCAGCAGTGACCAGGGAATCTATGGCTACACCTTC. It encodes CASSDQGIYGYTF.